The 13 T cell receptor beta chains reported below all come from one sample, sequenced in a study of T cells in Graves' hyperthyroidism and ophthalmopathy. Regions amplified from RNA transcripts were the TCR beta CDR3 regions. The HTBI primer set served for first-round RT-PCR of the TCR CDR3. A single record per CDR3 protein comes from TCRdb applying MiXCR to the multiplex PCR reads. The sample yields almost 500,000 distinct CDR3 sequences, under 25% seen once. Material for sequencing was blood. The receptors stem from a woman aged 70-85 years with Graves' ophthalmopathy.

This clonotype was counted many times. The chain is built from TRBV11-2 and TRBJ2-7; TRBD1 matches 7 bases. Unmatched junction bases numbered 4, after V lost 6 bases and J lost 2 bases. The CDR3 has 13 residues. Germline V gene sequence: CDR1 SGHAT, CDR2 FQNNGV. The CDR3 spells CASSAGTAYEQYF. The DNA for the CDR3 is TGTGCCAGCAGTGCCGGGACAGCCTACGAGCAGTACTTC. The full variable domain, completed using reference TRBV11-2 and TRBJ2-7, is EAGVAQSPRYKIIEKRQSVAFWCNPISGHATLYWYQQILGQGPKLLIQFQNNGVVDDSQLPKDRFSAERLKGVDSTLKIQPAKLEDSAVYLCASSAGTAYEQYFGPGTRLTVT.

In its sample, this clonotype was seen many times. The chain combines TRBV3-1 with TRBJ2-7; 11 nucleotides line up with TRBD1. V lost 0 bases and J lost 6; bases outside the gene matches: 1. CDR3 length: 14 amino acids. Germline V lookup: CDR1 LGHDT, CDR2 YNNKEL (reference sequence). The CDR3 region has the DNA TGTGCCAGCAGCCAAGAAGGGACAGGGGGCGAGCAGTACTTC. Translating it yields CASSQEGTGGEQYF.

This clonotype was picked up a small number of times. The chain recombines TRBV20-1 with TRBJ2-1; D ambiguous. The CDR3 length is 17 residues. Germline CDR1 reads DFQATT; CDR2 reads SNEGSKA (reference sequence). V lost 5 bases, J lost 0 bases, and 20 bases lay in between. This CDR3 is CSAASAFLGSSYNEQFF. CDR3 bases: TGCAGTGCTGCGAGCGCCTTTCTCGGAAGCTCCTACAATGAGCAGTTCTTC.

This clonotype has at least ten counts. The V and J genes are TRBV12-3 or TRBV12-4 and TRBJ2-1; TRBD1 aligns across 7 bases. V lost 5 bases, J lost 3 bases, and 7 bases stayed unmatched. The CDR3 runs 15 residues. This CDR3 is CASSPRQGVYNEQFF. CDR3 in DNA: TGTGCCAGCAGTCCCCGACAGGGTGTCTACAATGAGCAGTTCTTC.

This clonotype was seen a handful of times. The V gene is TRBV20-1, the J gene TRBJ1-2; D is possibly TRBD1 (5 bases). The germline V gene encodes CDR1 DFQATT and CDR2 SNEGSKA (reference sequence). Trimming took off 5 bases at V and 4 bases at J, with 14 bases between the two ends. The CDR3 runs to 13 residues. This CDR3 reads CSAPRGAGYGYTF. The CDR3 nucleotides are TGCAGTGCTCCCAGAGGGGCTGGCTATGGCTACACCTTC.

This clonotype was detected a few times. The chain uses TRBV6-1 and TRBJ2-5; no clear D gene. V was shortened by 8 bases and J by 1 base, with 8 bases between the two germline ends. The length of the CDR3 is 12 residues. Looked up from germline, CDR1 is MNHNS and CDR2 is SASEGT. The CDR3 sequence is CASHGFQETQYF. As DNA, the CDR3 is TGTGCCAGCCACGGGTTCCAAGAGACCCAGTACTTC.

In regard to this clonotype: Given a much more abundant clone one base away, this may be a read error. V is TRBV7-3 and J is TRBJ2-3; 12 bases match TRBD2. CDR3 length equals 17 residues. CDR1 SGHTA and CDR2 FQGTGA come from the germline V gene. CDR3 region: CASSQTSGSPSTDAQYF. The CDR3 coding sequence is TGTGCCAGCAGCCAGACTAGCGGGAGTCCTAGCACAGATGCGCAGTATTTT.

Ten or more counts support this clonotype. The chain employs TRBV28 and TRBJ1-1; tentative D call: TRBD1 (6 bases). Trimming stripped 6 bases from V and 3 bases from J, with 14 bases between. Germline V gene data show CDR1 as MDHEN and CDR2 as SYDVKM. The CDR3 has 14 amino acids. The DNA for the CDR3 is TGTGCCAGCAGGGTGGGGACATCTTACACTGAAGCTTTCTTT. It is translated as CASRVGTSYTEAFF.

The table lists this clonotype with a few counts. The gene calls are TRBV4-3 and TRBJ2-1, with D uncertain. Germline V gives CDR1 LGHNA, CDR2 YSLEER. V was clipped by 1 base and J by 5 bases, with 9 bases between them. There are 14 residues in the CDR3. CDR3 sequence: CASSQAWANNEQFF. CDR3 nucleotide sequence: TGCGCCAGCAGCCAAGCGTGGGCTAACAATGAGCAGTTCTTC.

V gene TRBV6-4 combines with J gene TRBJ2-7, with 10 bases aligning to TRBD1. Germline V gene sequence: CDR1 MRHNA, CDR2 SNTAGT. There are 17 residues in the CDR3. After removal of 7 bases from V and 3 bases from J, the junction contained 15 bases not matched to a gene. CDR3 bases: TGTGCCAGCACCCTGGGGGGACAGGGGCAACCCAGCTACGAGCAGTACTTC. As protein: CASTLGGQGQPSYEQYF.

The J gene is TRBJ1-2, the V gene TRBV6-1; D may be TRBD1 (6 bases). V lost 6 bases and J lost 5, with 25 bases in between. The CDR3 spans 17 residues. Per germline, CDR1 MNHNS and CDR2 SASEGT. The CDR3 loop reads CASSASTGGAEGYGYTF. The CDR3, as DNA: TGTGCCAGCAGCGCCTCCACGGGGGGGGCGGAAGGGTATGGCTACACCTTC.

There are many counts of this clonotype. The chain joins TRBV3-1 to TRBJ2-2; D not resolved. The CDR3 sequence is 11 residues long. Per the germline V gene, CDR1 is LGHDT and CDR2 is YNNKEL (reference sequence). Trimming took 3 bases from V and 6 from J, leaving 2 bases between them. As DNA, the CDR3 is TGTGCCAGCAGCCATTCCGGGGAGCTGTTTTTT. Protein: CASSHSGELFF.

The chain recombines TRBV6-5 with TRBJ2-5; perhaps TRBD2 as D (5 bases). V dropped 2 bases and J dropped 5 bases, with 9 bases sitting between them. CDR3 length: 13 amino acids. In germline, CDR1 is MNHEY, CDR2 SVGAGI. For the CDR3, the DNA is TGTGCCAGCAGTTACGGGAAGCGGGAGACCCAGTACTTC. Residues: CASSYGKRETQYF.